Listed here is a single T cell receptor (beta chain). Its antigen is unidentified. This record comes from a study of cytomegalovirus exposure and HLA in healthy donors. Whole-study context: Of the donors genotyped, 398 in all, about 80% fell in the Caucasian-associated ancestry cluster. General study points: Follow-up analysis found HLA locus-dependent TCR association rates, highest for DRB1 and lowest for HLA-C.

Healthy bone marrow donors supplied every sample. Trimming removed 5 bases at V and 2 bases at J, with 13 bases between. The CDR3 length is 14 residues. CDR1 is LNHDA and CDR2 is SQIVND in the germline V gene (reference sequence). PCR amplification relied on 60 Vbeta primers (plus 13 Jbeta primers). Clones were read by immunoSEQ multiplex PCR, and TCRdb kept only the in-frame ones, dropping some. The profile shows around 150,000 clones, roughly three quarters of them singletons. This receptor was identified in a male donor in good health and CMV-seronegative. The chain links TRBV19 to TRBJ2-7; D is perhaps TRBD1 (6 bases). The sequencing input was PBMCs. The CDR3 DNA reads as TGTGCCAGTAGTGGGCAGGGGACGACCTACGAGCAGTACTTC. Encoded protein: CASSGQGTTYEQYF.